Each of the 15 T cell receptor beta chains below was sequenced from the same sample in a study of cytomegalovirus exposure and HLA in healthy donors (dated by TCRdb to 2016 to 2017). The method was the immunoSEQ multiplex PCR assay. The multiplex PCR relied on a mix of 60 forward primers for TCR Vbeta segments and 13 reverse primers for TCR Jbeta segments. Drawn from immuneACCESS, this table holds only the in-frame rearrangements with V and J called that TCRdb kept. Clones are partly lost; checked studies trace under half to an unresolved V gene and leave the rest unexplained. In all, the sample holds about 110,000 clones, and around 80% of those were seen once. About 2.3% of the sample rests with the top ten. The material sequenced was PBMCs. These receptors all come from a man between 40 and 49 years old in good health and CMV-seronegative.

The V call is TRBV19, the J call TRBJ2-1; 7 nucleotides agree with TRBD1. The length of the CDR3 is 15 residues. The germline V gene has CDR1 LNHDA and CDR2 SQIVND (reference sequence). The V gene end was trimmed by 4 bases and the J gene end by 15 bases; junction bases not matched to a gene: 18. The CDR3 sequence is CASSTTGTDILGRFF. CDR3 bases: TGTGCCAGTAGTACAACCGGGACAGACATCTTAGGTCGGTTCTTC.

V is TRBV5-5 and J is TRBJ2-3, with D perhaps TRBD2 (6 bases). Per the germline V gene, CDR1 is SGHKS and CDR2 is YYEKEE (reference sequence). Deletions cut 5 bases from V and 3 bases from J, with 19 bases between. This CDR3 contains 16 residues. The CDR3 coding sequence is TGTGCCAGCAGGGTCTTGGTAAGGGAGGCGACAGATACGCAGTATTTT. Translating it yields CASRVLVREATDTQYF.

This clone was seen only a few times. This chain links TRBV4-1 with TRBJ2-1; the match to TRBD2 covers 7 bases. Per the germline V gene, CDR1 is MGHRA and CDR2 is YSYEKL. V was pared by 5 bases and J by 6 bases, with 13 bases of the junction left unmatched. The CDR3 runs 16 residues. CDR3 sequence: CASSALPGTTTNEQFF. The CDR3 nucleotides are TGCGCCAGCAGCGCCTTACCCGGGACTACCACCAATGAGCAGTTCTTC.

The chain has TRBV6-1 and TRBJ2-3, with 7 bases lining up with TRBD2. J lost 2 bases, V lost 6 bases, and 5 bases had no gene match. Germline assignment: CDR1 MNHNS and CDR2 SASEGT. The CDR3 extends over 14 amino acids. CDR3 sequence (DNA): TGTGCCAGCAGCTGGGAGGGGCCCACAGATACGCAGTATTTT. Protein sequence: CASSWEGPTDTQYF.

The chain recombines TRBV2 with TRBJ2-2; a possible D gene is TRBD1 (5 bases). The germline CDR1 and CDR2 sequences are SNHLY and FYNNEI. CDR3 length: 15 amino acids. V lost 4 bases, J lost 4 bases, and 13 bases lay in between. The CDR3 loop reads CASSAGRVGTGELFF. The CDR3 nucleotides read TGTGCCAGCAGTGCGGGCAGGGTGGGCACCGGGGAGCTGTTTTTT.

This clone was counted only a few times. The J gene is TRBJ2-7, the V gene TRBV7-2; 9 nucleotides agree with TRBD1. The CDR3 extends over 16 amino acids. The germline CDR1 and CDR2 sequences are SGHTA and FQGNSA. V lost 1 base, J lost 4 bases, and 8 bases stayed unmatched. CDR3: CASSLGPGTGLYEQYF. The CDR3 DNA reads TGTGCCAGCAGCTTAGGGCCGGGGACAGGGCTATACGAGCAGTACTTC.

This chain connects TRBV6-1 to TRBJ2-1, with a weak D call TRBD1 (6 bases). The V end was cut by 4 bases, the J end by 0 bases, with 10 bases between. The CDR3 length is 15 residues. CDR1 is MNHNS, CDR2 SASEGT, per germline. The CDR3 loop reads CASSVRGFSYNEQFF. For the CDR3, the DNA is TGTGCCAGCAGTGTCAGGGGCTTCTCCTACAATGAGCAGTTCTTC.

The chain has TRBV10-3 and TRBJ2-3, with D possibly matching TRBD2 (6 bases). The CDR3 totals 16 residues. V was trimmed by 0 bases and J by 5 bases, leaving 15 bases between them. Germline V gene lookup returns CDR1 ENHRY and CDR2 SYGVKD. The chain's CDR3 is CAISESVTSYRDTQYF. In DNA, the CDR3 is TGTGCCATCAGTGAGTCGGTAACTAGCTATAGAGATACGCAGTATTTT.

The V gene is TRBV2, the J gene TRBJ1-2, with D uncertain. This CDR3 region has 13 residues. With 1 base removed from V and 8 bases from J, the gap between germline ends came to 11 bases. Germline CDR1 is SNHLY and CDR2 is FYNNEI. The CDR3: CASSEVPSGGYTF. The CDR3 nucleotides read TGTGCCAGCAGTGAAGTCCCTAGTGGCGGCTACACCTTC.

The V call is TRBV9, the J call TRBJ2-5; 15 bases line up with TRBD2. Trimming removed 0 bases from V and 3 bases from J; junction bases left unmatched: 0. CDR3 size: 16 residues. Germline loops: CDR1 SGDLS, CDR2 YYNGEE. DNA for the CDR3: TGTGCCAGCAGCGTAGGGACTAGCGGGGGGGAAGAGACCCAGTACTTC. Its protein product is CASSVGTSGGEETQYF.

CDR3 sequence reads: CASSKQGSMNTEAFF. CDR3 in DNA: TGTGCCAGCAGTAAACAGGGGAGCATGAACACTGAAGCTTTCTTT. The chain recombines TRBV6-1 with TRBJ1-1, with TRBD1 matching 7 bases. The germline CDR1 and CDR2 sequences are MNHNS and SASEGT. The V gene end was trimmed by 5 bases and the J gene end by 0 bases; junction bases not matched to a gene: 6. CDR3 length equals 15 residues.

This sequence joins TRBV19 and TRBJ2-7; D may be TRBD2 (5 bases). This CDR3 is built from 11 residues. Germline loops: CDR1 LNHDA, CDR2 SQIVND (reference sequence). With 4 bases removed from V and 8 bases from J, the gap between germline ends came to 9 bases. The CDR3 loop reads CASSTSGKQYF. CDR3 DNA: TGTGCCAGTAGTACCTCGGGGAAGCAGTACTTC. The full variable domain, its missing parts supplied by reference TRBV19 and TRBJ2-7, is DGGITQSPKYLFRKEGQNVTLSCEQNLNHDAMYWYRQDPGQGLRLIYYSQIVNDFQKGDIAEGYSVSREKKESFPLTVTSAQKNPTAFYLCASSTSGKQYFGPGTRLTVT.

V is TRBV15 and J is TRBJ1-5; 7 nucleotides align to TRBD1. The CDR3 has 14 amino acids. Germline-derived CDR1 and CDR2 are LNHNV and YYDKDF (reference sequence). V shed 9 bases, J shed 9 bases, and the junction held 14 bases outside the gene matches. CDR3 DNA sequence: TGTGCCACACGTCTGGACAGGCGACAGGGGCCCCAGCATTTT. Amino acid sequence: CATRLDRRQGPQHF.

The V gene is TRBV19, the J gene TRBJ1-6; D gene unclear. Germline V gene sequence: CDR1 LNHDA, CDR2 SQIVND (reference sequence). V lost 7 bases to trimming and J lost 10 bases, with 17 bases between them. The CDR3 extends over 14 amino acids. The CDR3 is CASNFGEGRSPLHF. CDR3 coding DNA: TGTGCCAGTAACTTTGGGGAGGGCCGGTCACCCCTCCACTTT.

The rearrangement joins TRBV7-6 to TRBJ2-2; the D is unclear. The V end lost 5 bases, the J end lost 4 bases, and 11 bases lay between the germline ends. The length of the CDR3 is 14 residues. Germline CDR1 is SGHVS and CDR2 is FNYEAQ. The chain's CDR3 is CASSTPTGTGELFF. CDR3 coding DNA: TGTGCCAGCAGCACTCCAACTGGCACCGGGGAGCTGTTTTTT.